Only a few counts were recorded for the clone carrying this T cell receptor beta chain. Its specificity is unknown. The CDR3 extends over 14 amino acids. V lost 0 bases and J lost 10, with 14 bases in between. Germline-derived CDR1 and CDR2 are SGHRS and YFSETQ. TCRdb's table, derived via immunoSEQ multiplex PCR, lists solely in-frame clones and lacks some. The table has approximately 44,000 clones, around 90% seen once. The source of the sample is a study of OX40 agonist ivuxolimab in advanced cancers. Study context: Melanoma, hepatocellular carcinoma, head and neck or renal cell cancer occurred in dose-escalation patients. Notes on the study in general: Among the nonresponders, some also had low normalized T-cell clonal expansion. Expanded clones belonging to CD8+ T cells outnumbered, on average, those of CD4+.

This receptor was identified in an adult with an advanced solid tumor such as melanoma, head and neck, liver or kidney cancer. This sequence joins TRBV5-1 and TRBJ1-5; D is uncertain. The sample here was CD4+ or CD8+ T cells sorted from blood, taken in a trial of the OX40 agonist ivuxolimab. CDR3 bases: TGCGCCAGCAGCTTGGACAGCCCCGAGGGACCCCAGCATTTT. Amino acid sequence: CASSLDSPEGPQHF.